This T cell receptor beta chain stems from a study of graft-versus-host responses after intestinal transplantation. On the study more broadly: Each recipient received a multivisceral, liver-intestinal, or isolated intestinal graft. Following induction with anti-thymocyte globulin, all recipients were given tacrolimus and steroids for approximately 3 years. Study results and limitations: GvH clonotypes were identified within recipient marrow, with a subset emerging first in ileum or blood. The highest levels of circulating GvH clones went along with early declines in HvG clones after transplant.

In regard to this clone: Its antigen is not known.

Profiling relied on immunoSEQ multiplex PCR, and the TCRdb table lists in-frame clones only, not all of them. The data contain about 97,000 clones, over 75% of them seen just once; the ten biggest clones take up roughly a sixth. Germline V gives CDR1 SEHNR, CDR2 FQNEAQ (reference sequence). V was pared by 5 bases and J by 7 bases, with 8 bases between. CDR3 length: 11 residues. V usage is TRBV7-9 and J usage is TRBJ1-1; possibly TRBD1 for D (5 bases). The material was PBMCs, obtained 450 to 480 days after intestinal transplant. The TCR comes from a human patient who received an intestinal transplant, so some T cells may come from the graft donor. This chain's CDR3 is CASSAGGEAFF. The DNA of the CDR3 is TGTGCCAGCAGCGCCGGGGGTGAAGCTTTCTTT. Filled out from reference TRBV7-9 and TRBJ1-1, the complete variable domain reads DTGVSQNPRHKITKRGQNVTFRCDPISEHNRLYWYRQTLGQGPEFLTYFQNEAQLEKSRLLSDRFSAERPKGSFSTLEIQRTEQGDSAMYLCASSAGGEAFFGQGTRLTVV.